Following are 3 T cell receptor beta chains from one sample sequenced in a study of T-cell reconstitution after alpha-beta-depleted transplantation in children. It was with unique molecular identifiers that the TCRbeta library was prepared. TCRdb reanalysed the PCR reads using MiXCR and keeps one entry per CDR3 protein. The sample shows 450,000 to 550,000 distinct CDR3 sequences, roughly an eighth of them seen only once. The sample in question was PBMCs, mostly from graft donor cells, obtained 180 days after TCRalphabeta/CD19-depleted stem cell transplant. Receptors originate from a female patient aged 2 to 10 who had a stem cell transplant for aplastic anemia, so the T cells may come from the graft donor.

The chain combines TRBV29-1 with TRBJ1-5; D remains ambiguous. Trimming left V 3 bases short and J 3 bases short, with 12 bases between. There are 14 residues in the CDR3. Germline CDR1 and CDR2: SQVTM and ANQGSEA. The DNA for the CDR3 is TGCAGCGTTGATTCTGGGGAATCCAATCAGCCCCAGCATTTT. Protein product: CSVDSGESNQPQHF.

J is TRBJ2-5 and V is TRBV5-1, with 11 bases fitting TRBD2. CDR3 length: 15 residues. Germline CDR1 reads SGHRS; CDR2 reads YFSETQ. V lost 3 bases, J lost 3 bases, and 4 bases stayed unmatched. The CDR3 bases are TGCGCCAGCAGCTCACTAGCGGGAGTGAAAGAGACCCAGTACTTC. As protein: CASSSLAGVKETQYF. Full variable domain (rest looked up from reference TRBV5-1 and TRBJ2-5): KAGVTQTPRYLIKTRGQQVTLSCSPISGHRSVSWYQQTPGQGLQFLFEYFSETQRNKGNFPGRFSGRQFSNSRSEMNVSTLELGDSALYLCASSSLAGVKETQYFGPGTRLLVL.

The chain links TRBV20-1 to TRBJ1-1; D may be TRBD1 (6 bases). Per the germline V gene, CDR1 is DFQATT and CDR2 is SNEGSKA (reference sequence). Trimming stripped 2 bases from V and 1 base from J, with 17 bases between. This CDR3 is built from 16 residues. CDR3 sequence: CSARRGDRSPNTEAFF. As DNA, the CDR3 is TGCAGTGCTAGAAGGGGAGACAGGTCCCCGAACACTGAAGCTTTCTTT.